Below, 23 T cell receptor beta chains from the same sample are listed, as sequenced in a study of shared clonotypes between healthy human individuals. Sequenced by immunoSEQ multiplex PCR; TCRdb stores in-frame clones only, minus some. This table has 2 million to 2.5 million clones, approximately 96% appearing once. Source material: naive CD4+ T cells sorted from blood. Subset noted: CD45RA+ positively selected. The receptors here all came from a young man in good health.

The rearrangement joins TRBV18 to TRBJ1-2; TRBD1 might be the D (6 bases). The CDR3 has 15 amino acids. From germline, CDR1 is KGHSH and CDR2 LQKENI. Trimming shortened V by 6 bases and J by 7 bases, and 21 bases separated the two germline ends. The CDR3 DNA reads TGTGCCAGCTCGCGAAAGGGGGAATGGGATGCTGGCTACACCTTC. Translation gives CASSRKGEWDAGYTF.

Regarding this clone: Other DNA variants within this sample encode the same CDR3. The rearrangement links TRBV18 to TRBJ2-5; tentatively, D is TRBD2 (6 bases). CDR3 length: 13 amino acids. V was pared by 5 bases and J by 1 base, with 8 bases between. Germline V gene lookup returns CDR1 KGHSH and CDR2 LQKENI. The CDR3 is CASSRDSQETQYF. CDR3 nucleotide sequence: TGTGCCAGCTCAAGGGACTCCCAAGAGACCCAGTACTTC.

This clone was counted a few times. This chain connects TRBV6-1 to TRBJ1-4, with D possibly TRBD1 on 6 matching bases. Germline CDR1 MNHNS, CDR2 SASEGT. The CDR3 consists of 12 residues. V shed 2 bases and J shed 12 bases, with 10 bases lying between them. CDR3 coding DNA: TGTGCCAGCAGTGAAAGGGGGGATGAACTGTTTTTT. Translation: CASSERGDELFF.

This chain uses TRBV30 with TRBJ2-7; 9 nucleotides align to TRBD2. V shed 4 bases, J shed 1 base, and the junction held 8 bases outside the gene matches. The CDR3 extends over 15 amino acids. In germline, CDR1 is GTSNPN, CDR2 SVGIG (reference sequence). CDR3 sequence: CAWTYGLARSYEQYF. Here the CDR3 DNA reads TGTGCCTGGACGTACGGACTAGCGCGATCCTACGAGCAGTACTTC.

The gene calls are TRBV29-1 and TRBJ2-1; TRBD2 matches 8 bases. The CDR3 has 16 amino acids. Germline loops: CDR1 SQVTM, CDR2 ANQGSEA. V trimming: 4 bases; J trimming: 4 bases; junction bases outside the gene matches: 12. The DNA of the CDR3 is TGCAGCGTTGCCCTCGGGGGGGGAATAAAATACAATGAGCAGTTCTTC. Encoded protein: CSVALGGGIKYNEQFF.

The chain links TRBV19 to TRBJ1-5, with D possibly TRBD1 on 6 matching bases. CDR3 length equals 13 residues. The V gene's germline CDR1 is LNHDA and CDR2 SQIVND (reference sequence). Trimming took 6 bases from V and 5 from J, leaving 11 bases between them. The CDR3 loop is CASSGQSDQPQHF. The CDR3 DNA sequence: TGTGCCAGTAGCGGACAGTCGGATCAGCCCCAGCATTTT.

V and J are TRBV7-8 and TRBJ2-7; TRBD2 might be the D (5 bases). This CDR3 comprises 16 residues. V was cut by 1 base and J by 5 bases, with 18 bases left in between. Germline values: CDR1 SGHVS, CDR2 FQNEAQ. This CDR3 is CASSLVFAAAGHEQYF. The DNA for the CDR3 is TGTGCCAGCAGCTTAGTTTTCGCTGCTGCGGGCCACGAGCAGTACTTC.

V usage is TRBV2 and J usage is TRBJ2-5; 8 nucleotides agree with TRBD1. Losses at the gene ends were 7 bases for V and 1 base for J; bases not matched to a gene: 5. The CDR3 totals 14 residues. Germline loops: CDR1 SNHLY, CDR2 FYNNEI. CDR3 region: CASNRQGTQETQYF. As DNA, the CDR3 is TGTGCCAGCAATCGACAGGGGACCCAAGAGACCCAGTACTTC.

CDR3 region: CASSYSGWYGVSGYTF. The CDR3 DNA follows: TGTGCCAGCAGTTACTCCGGTTGGTACGGGGTATCCGGCTACACCTTC. The chain recombines TRBV6-5 with TRBJ1-2; D call uncertain. The length of the CDR3 is 16 residues. The V end lost 0 bases, the J end lost 8 bases, and 19 bases lay between the germline ends. Looked up from germline, CDR1 is MNHEY and CDR2 is SVGAGI.

V is TRBV5-1 and J is TRBJ2-2, with D tentatively TRBD1 or TRBD2 (6 bases each). The CDR3 is made up of 17 amino acids. Per the germline V gene, CDR1 is SGHRS and CDR2 is YFSETQ. V lost 0 bases to trimming and J lost 3 bases, with 15 bases between them. The DNA of the CDR3 is TGCGCCAGCAGCTTGGCTGCCGGGGGCAGAGACACCGGGGAGCTGTTTTTT. Translating it yields CASSLAAGGRDTGELFF.

This sequence joins TRBV7-6 and TRBJ2-5; the match to TRBD2 covers 9 bases. Trimming cost V 4 bases and J 1 base; bases outside gene matches: 10. CDR3 length equals 17 residues. From germline, CDR1 is SGHVS and CDR2 FNYEAQ. CDR3 amino acids: CASSSLGLALSQETQYF. In nucleotides, the CDR3 is TGTGCCAGCAGCTCTCTCGGACTAGCGCTAAGCCAAGAGACCCAGTACTTC.

The chain links TRBV10-1 to TRBJ2-1; D is unresolved. The CDR3 consists of 13 residues. In germline, CDR1 is WNHNN, CDR2 SYGVQD (reference sequence). Trimming took off 4 bases at V and 7 bases at J, with 11 bases between the two ends. CDR3 amino acids: CASSGFSKNEQFF. The CDR3 DNA sequence: TGCGCCAGCAGTGGCTTCTCGAAAAATGAGCAGTTCTTC.

The rearrangement links TRBV6-5 to TRBJ1-2, with D maybe TRBD1 (6 bases). Germline V lookup: CDR1 MNHEY, CDR2 SVGAGI. This CDR3 is 14 amino acids long. V was cut by 5 bases and J by 3 bases, with 13 bases left in between. CDR3 in amino acids: CASSQDRIDYGYTF. DNA of the CDR3: TGTGCCAGCAGTCAAGACAGGATTGACTATGGCTACACCTTC.

V is TRBV14 and J is TRBJ1-1; no clear D gene. Trimming removed 4 bases from V and 7 bases from J, with 28 bases in between. Germline CDR1 SGHDN, CDR2 FVKESK. This CDR3 has 18 amino acids. The CDR3 reads CASSPPSQVLNPRGEAFF. The CDR3 DNA reads TGTGCCAGCAGCCCCCCCTCTCAGGTATTGAACCCTCGGGGTGAAGCTTTCTTT. The whole variable domain, filled in from reference TRBV14 and TRBJ1-1, reads EAGVTQFPSHSVIEKGQTVTLRCDPISGHDNLYWYRRVMGKEIKFLLHFVKESKQDESGMPNNRFLAERTGGTYSTLKVQPAELEDSGVYFCASSPPSQVLNPRGEAFFGQGTRLTVV.

The rearrangement links TRBV10-2 to TRBJ2-5, with 8 bases fitting TRBD2. The V gene's germline CDR1 is WSHSY and CDR2 SAAADI. CDR3 size: 17 residues. V trimming: 3 bases; J trimming: 0 bases; junction bases outside the gene matches: 9. In DNA form, the CDR3 reads TGCGCCAGCAGTGATTATGGCGGGGGGCCTCACCAAGAGACCCAGTACTTC. Amino acids: CASSDYGGGPHQETQYF.

Comment on this clone: One end of the junction varies from germline; a read error may be responsible. V is TRBV4-1 and J is TRBJ2-1, with TRBD2 matching 13 bases. CDR1 is MGHRA and CDR2 is YSYEKL in the germline V gene. The CDR3 is 20 residues long. The CDR3 sequence is CASRQVLLAGGKSSYNEQFF. For the CDR3, the DNA is TGCGCCAGCAGACAAGTTCTACTAGCGGGGGGGAAGAGCTCCTACAATGAGCAGTTCTTC.

The V and J genes are TRBV19 and TRBJ2-1; 8 positions agree with TRBD2. The germline gives CDR1 LNHDA, CDR2 SQIVND (reference sequence). V gave up 4 bases and J gave up 4 bases; unmatched junction bases: 3. The CDR3 extends over 14 amino acids. CDR3 DNA sequence: TGTGCCAGTAGTACCATAGCGGGATACAATGAGCAGTTCTTC. Amino acids: CASSTIAGYNEQFF.

CDR3 DNA sequence: TGTGCCAGCAGCTTAGGTTCAGTGGGATATCAGCCCCAGCATTTT. Its translation: CASSLGSVGYQPQHF. The chain recombines TRBV7-9 with TRBJ1-5; D is unresolved. Looked up from germline, CDR1 is SEHNR and CDR2 is FQNEAQ (reference sequence). The CDR3 spans 15 residues. V was clipped by 1 base and J by 5 bases, with 12 bases between them.

The genes are TRBV6-5 and TRBJ2-2; the D gene is possibly TRBD1 (6 bases). The V and J ends lost 0 bases and 6 bases respectively, with 8 bases between them. CDR1 is MNHEY, CDR2 SVGAGI, per germline. This CDR3 is 14 amino acids long. In DNA, the CDR3 is TGTGCCAGCAGTTACTCACAGGGATCCGGGGAGCTGTTTTTT. Its protein product is CASSYSQGSGELFF.

This rearrangement joins TRBV2 to TRBJ1-5; 7 nucleotides align to TRBD1. Germline V gives CDR1 SNHLY, CDR2 FYNNEI. This CDR3 has 14 residues. The ends lost 5 bases at V and 4 bases at J; junction bases unmatched: 5. CDR3 sequence reads: CASSPGTANQPQHF. The CDR3 DNA is TGTGCCAGCAGTCCCGGGACAGCGAATCAGCCCCAGCATTTT.

J is TRBJ1-1 and V is TRBV11-3; D gene uncertain. The CDR3 length is 13 residues. Germline assignment: CDR1 SGHNT and CDR2 YENEEA. V dropped 5 bases and J dropped 2 bases, with 9 bases sitting between them. The CDR3: CASSQNTNTEAFF. CDR3 sequence (DNA): TGTGCCAGCAGCCAAAACACAAACACTGAAGCTTTCTTT.

About this clone itself: The junction does not match germline at one end; this may be a read error. This chain joins TRBV30 and TRBJ2-2, with D perhaps being TRBD1 or TRBD2 (6 bases each). This CDR3 has 12 residues. The V gene's germline CDR1 is GTSNPN and CDR2 SVGIG (reference sequence). CDR3 loop: CTGAGFAGELFF. CDR3 in DNA: TGCACGGGGGCCGGATTTGCCGGGGAGCTGTTTTTT.

Concerning this clone: The identical CDR3 is also encoded by other nucleotide sequences in the sample. The chain recombines TRBV6-1 with TRBJ1-5, with unresolved D. Between the trimmed V and J ends, which lost 3 bases and 1 base, there was a span of 4 bases. Germline lookup yields CDR1 MNHNS and CDR2 SASEGT. The CDR3 runs to 13 residues. CDR3 nucleotides: TGTGCCAGCAGTGATAACAGCAATCAGCCCCAGCATTTT. It is translated as CASSDNSNQPQHF.